This T cell receptor beta chain comes out of a study of cytomegalovirus exposure and HLA in healthy donors. PCR amplification relied on 60 Vbeta primers (plus 13 Jbeta primers). Sequencing was performed with immunoSEQ multiplex PCR; in TCRdb, only in-frame clones are kept and a portion is missing. Of roughly 190,000 clones in the sample, 62% were seen once. This CDR3 is 12 amino acids long. V was cut by 4 bases and J by 0 bases, with 4 bases left in between. CDR1 and CDR2 (germline): SGHRS, YFSETQ. This receptor was identified in a man in his forties or fifties in good health and CMV-seronegative. This chain uses TRBV5-1 with TRBJ2-5; D is undetermined. Sequenced material: PBMCs. CDR3 bases: TGCGCCAGCAGCACAAACCAAGAGACCCAGTACTTC. As protein: CASSTNQETQYF.